These T cell receptor beta chains were read from a single sample in a study of blood T cell repertoires in COVID-19. The data were produced by immunoSEQ multiplex PCR, yet TCRdb's version contains in-frame clones alone and is incomplete. The repertoire holds fewer than 250,000 clones, with around four fifths as singletons. The source material was peripheral blood. Source of these receptors: a woman older than 75 with acute or convalescent COVID-19. CDR3s include the opening cysteine and the closing phenylalanine or tryptophan. D genes are given only for firm matches. Clone size, where shown, is once, few, many, or a class for clones that have expanded.

d_gene	abundance	v_gene	j_gene	CDR3aa	CDR3nt
TRBD2	-	TRBV28	TRBJ2-7	CASKGGGTSGNYEQYF	TGTGCCAGCAAAGGGGGGGGGACTAGCGGGAACTACGAGCAGTACTTC
-	-	TRBV27	TRBJ1-6	CASTDYNSPLHF	TGTGCCAGCACAGACTATAATTCACCCCTCCACTTT
-	few	TRBV6-6	TRBJ1-1	CASSPTGGTQGEAFF	TGTGCCAGCAGTCCTACGGGGGGTACACAGGGTGAAGCTTTCTTT
TRBD1	-	TRBV2	TRBJ2-7	CASSRDRVNEQYF	TGTGCCAGCAGTCGGGACAGGGTGAACGAGCAGTACTTC
-	-	TRBV5-4	TRBJ2-1	CASSLLTPGGAEQFF	TGTGCCAGCAGCCTGCTAACCCCCGGGGGAGCTGAGCAGTTCTTC
-	-	TRBV3-1/TRBV3-2	TRBJ2-1	CASSQDLQKAYNEQFF	TGTGCCAGCAGCCAAGATCTCCAGAAAGCCTACAATGAGCAGTTCTTC
TRBD2	few	TRBV5-1	TRBJ2-5	CASSFGLAGAFETQYF	TGCGCCAGCAGCTTCGGACTAGCGGGAGCATTCGAGACCCAGTACTTC
TRBD1	-	TRBV15	TRBJ2-5	CATSRKTGGYQETQYF	TGTGCCACCAGCAGAAAGACAGGGGGCTACCAAGAGACCCAGTACTTC
-	few	TRBV6-5	TRBJ1-1	CASSYSKQANTEAFF	TGTGCCAGCAGTTACTCGAAACAGGCGAACACTGAAGCTTTCTTT
-	-	TRBV7-2	TRBJ1-3	CASSLGSSGNTIYF	TGTGCCAGCAGCTTAGGCAGCTCTGGAAACACCATATATTTT
-	-	TRBV10-1	TRBJ1-5	CASSEGSGNGNQPQHF	TGCGCCAGCAGTGAAGGGTCAGGGAACGGCAATCAGCCCCAGCATTTT
TRBD2	-	TRBV5-6	TRBJ2-7	CASSLSASGRALWSEQYF	TGTGCCAGCAGCTTGTCGGCTAGCGGGAGGGCCTTATGGTCCGAGCAGTACTTC
-	-	TRBV19	TRBJ2-7	CASSILDSYEQYF	TGTGCCAGTAGTATCCTGGACAGCTACGAGCAGTACTTC
-	once	TRBV5-6	TRBJ2-4	CASSLAPAKNIQYF	TGTGCCAGCAGCTTGGCCCCGGCCAAAAACATTCAGTACTTC
TRBD2	few	TRBV3-1/TRBV3-2	TRBJ2-1	CASSPPGLAGGPYEQFF	TGTGCCAGCAGCCCCCCGGGACTAGCGGGGGGGCCATATGAGCAGTTCTTC
-	-	TRBV24-1	TRBJ1-2	CATSENGQYGYTF	TGTGCCACCAGTGAAAACGGACAGTATGGCTACACCTTC
-	-	TRBV5-4	TRBJ2-3	CASGGEGGTDTQYF	TGTGCCAGCGGAGGAGAGGGAGGCACAGATACGCAGTATTTT
TRBD2	-	TRBV5-5	TRBJ2-5	CASSLQASGGRETQYF	TGTGCCAGCAGCTTGCAGGCTAGCGGGGGGAGAGAGACCCAGTACTTC
-	-	TRBV19	TRBJ1-2	CASSATQGSMANYGYTF	TGTGCCAGTAGTGCAACACAGGGTTCAATGGCTAACTATGGCTACACCTTC
-	-	TRBV12-3/TRBV12-4	TRBJ1-2	CASSLGRGYTF	TGTGCCAGCAGTTTGGGGAGGGGCTACACCTTC
-	once	TRBV6-2/TRBV6-3	TRBJ2-4	CASSYMAGEAKNIQYF	TGTGCCAGCAGTTACATGGCAGGGGAGGCCAAAAACATTCAGTACTTC
TRBD2	few	TRBV3-1/TRBV3-2	TRBJ2-7	CASSQVSGNSYEQYF	TGTGCCAGCAGCCAAGTCAGCGGGAACAGCTACGAGCAGTACTTC
TRBD2	-	TRBV5-5	TRBJ2-2	CASSFWTSAGELFF	TGTGCCAGCAGCTTCTGGACTAGCGCCGGGGAGCTGTTTTTT
-	few	TRBV11-2	TRBJ2-6	CASSLAAGANVLTF	TGTGCCAGCAGCTTGGCAGCTGGGGCCAACGTCCTGACTTTC
TRBD1	-	TRBV10-3	TRBJ1-1	CAISSTGDFTEAFF	TGTGCCATCAGTTCGACAGGGGATTTCACTGAAGCTTTCTTT
TRBD1	-	TRBV7-2	TRBJ1-2	CASSLEDRGYGYTF	TGTGCCAGCAGCTTAGAGGACAGGGGGTATGGCTACACCTTC
-	few	TRBV25-1	TRBJ2-1	CASSDPTGGSYNEQFF	TGTGCCAGCAGTGATCCCACCGGGGGCTCCTACAATGAGCAGTTCTTC
TRBD2	-	TRBV6-2/TRBV6-3	TRBJ2-3	CASSRSGGSTDTQYF	TGTGCCAGCAGTCGTAGCGGGGGGAGCACAGATACGCAGTATTTT
TRBD1	few	TRBV19	TRBJ1-1	CASSTGGERTEAFF	TGTGCCAGTAGTACAGGGGGAGAAAGGACTGAAGCTTTCTTT
-	-	TRBV3-1/TRBV3-2	TRBJ1-2	CASSQGASGAYGYTF	TGTGCCAGCAGCCAAGGGGCGTCAGGGGCCTATGGCTACACCTTC
-	-	TRBV5-4	TRBJ2-4	CASSLMGLGRNIQYF	TGTGCCAGCAGCTTGATGGGTCTTGGGAGAAACATTCAGTACTTC
-	-	TRBV2	TRBJ2-7	CASSGQPNYEQYF	TGTGCCAGCAGTGGACAGCCGAACTACGAGCAGTACTTC
-	once	TRBV7-3	TRBJ2-5	CASSLNRQETQYF	TGTGCCAGCAGCTTAAACAGACAAGAGACCCAGTACTTC
TRBD1	-	TRBV29-1	TRBJ1-1	CSVEGLTGGTEAFF	TGCAGCGTTGAAGGCCTGACAGGGGGCACTGAAGCTTTCTTT
-	-	TRBV19	TRBJ1-1	CASMRKATVTEAFF	TGTGCCAGTATGAGAAAGGCGACAGTCACTGAAGCTTTCTTT
-	-	TRBV20-1	TRBJ1-2	CSANSIYGYTF	TGCAGTGCTAACAGCATTTATGGCTACACCTTC
TRBD1	-	TRBV15	TRBJ1-4	CATSRDRGREKLFF	TGTGCCACCAGCAGAGACAGGGGGCGAGAAAAACTGTTTTTT
TRBD1	once	TRBV11-2	TRBJ1-3	CASGDRATGNTIYF	TGTGCCAGCGGGGACAGGGCTACTGGAAACACCATATATTTT
-	-	TRBV18	TRBJ2-3	CASSPGIGATSTDTQYF	TGTGCCAGCTCACCGGGTATTGGGGCAACTAGCACAGATACGCAGTATTTT
TRBD1	-	TRBV12-3/TRBV12-4	TRBJ1-1	CASGTGAEAFF	TGTGCCAGCGGAACAGGGGCTGAAGCTTTCTTT
TRBD2	-	TRBV7-9	TRBJ2-3	CASSTGTSGTDTQYF	TGTGCCAGCAGTACCGGGACTAGCGGCACAGATACGCAGTATTTT
TRBD2	-	TRBV11-2	TRBJ2-5	CASSNGLVETQYF	TGTGCCAGCAGCAATGGACTAGTCGAGACCCAGTACTTC
-	-	TRBV6-5	TRBJ1-6	CASSRRVGSPLHF	TGTGCCAGCAGTCGTAGAGTCGGTTCACCCCTCCACTTT
-	-	TRBV4-3	TRBJ2-3	CASSQDFRGRTDTQYF	TGCGCCAGCAGCCAAGATTTCAGGGGCCGCACAGATACGCAGTATTTT
-	-	TRBV7-2	TRBJ2-1	CASSLALVPGNEQFF	TGTGCCAGCAGCTTAGCGCTAGTCCCGGGCAATGAGCAGTTCTTC
TRBD2	-	TRBV6-4	TRBJ2-7	CASSDSGLAGRSYEQYF	TGTGCCAGCAGTGACTCTGGACTAGCGGGACGCTCCTACGAGCAGTACTTC
-	few	TRBV7-9	TRBJ1-2	CASSFGQGGDTF	TGTGCCAGCAGCTTTGGTCAGGGAGGGGACACCTTC
-	few	TRBV27	TRBJ1-5	CASSPMDGLNQPQHF	TGTGCCAGCAGTCCGATGGACGGACTCAATCAGCCCCAGCATTTT